Reported below is one T cell receptor beta chain. The entry originates in a study of chronic HIV infection and antiretroviral therapy. The CDR3 extends over 15 amino acids. The V end lost 0 bases, the J end lost 5 bases, and 11 bases lay between the germline ends. Germline V CDR1 and CDR2: MNHEY, SVGEGT. MiXCR, applied by TCRdb to the 5' RACE reads, yields one record per CDR3 protein. In the table there are 45,000 to 60,000 distinct CDR3 sequences, 15% to 20% of which are singletons. Sequenced sample: peripheral blood. This TCR came from an adult who had HIV and had not received antiretroviral therapy, or was an uninfected healthy control (not recorded which). The J gene is TRBJ2-1, the V gene TRBV6-2 or TRBV6-3; D gene ambiguous. The CDR3 sequence is CASSYSSRANNEQFF. CDR3 in DNA: TGTGCCAGCAGTTACTCCAGCCGAGCCAACAATGAGCAGTTCTTC.